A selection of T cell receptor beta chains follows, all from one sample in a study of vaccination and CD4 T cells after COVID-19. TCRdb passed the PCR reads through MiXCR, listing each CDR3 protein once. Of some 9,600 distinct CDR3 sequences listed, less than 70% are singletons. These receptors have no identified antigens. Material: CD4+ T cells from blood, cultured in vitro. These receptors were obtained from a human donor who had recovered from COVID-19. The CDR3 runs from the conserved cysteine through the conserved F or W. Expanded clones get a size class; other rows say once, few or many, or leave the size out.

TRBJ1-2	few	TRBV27	CASSPQDNYGYTF
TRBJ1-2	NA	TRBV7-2	CASSLSRLYGYTF
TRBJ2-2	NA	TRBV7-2	CASSRLLGLAGVYTGELFF
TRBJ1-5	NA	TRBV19	CASTRTVSNQPQHF
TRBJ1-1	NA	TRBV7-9	CASSLRGNTEAFF
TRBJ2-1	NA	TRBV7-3	CASSLAGEWNEQFF
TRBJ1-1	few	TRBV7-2	CASSPKPPTGDTEAFF
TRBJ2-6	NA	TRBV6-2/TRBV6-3	CASSRTGSGANVLTF
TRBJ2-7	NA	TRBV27	CASRPWDSYEQYF
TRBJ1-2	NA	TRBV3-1	CASSQGTEKLDGYTF
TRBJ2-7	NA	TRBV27	CASSYNRDTEQYF
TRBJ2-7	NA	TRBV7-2	CASSFSGRVSGNEQYF
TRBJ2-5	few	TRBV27	CASRSWKEVDETQYF
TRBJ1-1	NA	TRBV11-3	CASSLRTEAFF
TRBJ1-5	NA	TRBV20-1	CSAWDVGDQPQHF
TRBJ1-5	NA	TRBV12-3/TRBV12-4	CASSPHHGGEGNQPQHF
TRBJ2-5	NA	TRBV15	CATSGRDRGKETQYF
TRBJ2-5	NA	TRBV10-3	CAIREGLALETQYF
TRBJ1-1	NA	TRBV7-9	CASTPDRGATEAFF
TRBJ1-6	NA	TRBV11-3	CASSSSYRARGYSPLHF
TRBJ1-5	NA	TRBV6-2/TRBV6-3	CASSYTGGNQPQHF
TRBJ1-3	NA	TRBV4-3	CASSQDYGQSGNTIYF
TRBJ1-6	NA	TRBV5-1	CASSLGGSGGNRGSPLHF
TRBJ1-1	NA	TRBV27	CASSPRSLAEAFF
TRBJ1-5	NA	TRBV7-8	CASSLDRFSNQPQHF
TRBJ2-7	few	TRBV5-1	CASSLPTGTGYEQYF
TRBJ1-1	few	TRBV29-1	CSVSRGNTEAFF
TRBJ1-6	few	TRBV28	CASRPRDRPNSPLHF
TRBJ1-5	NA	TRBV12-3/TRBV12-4	CASTWDLSGRPQHF
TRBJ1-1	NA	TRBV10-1	CASSESRENTEAFF
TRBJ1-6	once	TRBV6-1	CASTPPQGSPLHF
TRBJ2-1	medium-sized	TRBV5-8	CASSSGTGRYNEQFF
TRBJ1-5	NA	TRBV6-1	CASSEAWASYSNQPQHF
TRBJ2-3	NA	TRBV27	CASTYRGRITDTQYF
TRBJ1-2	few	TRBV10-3	CATRTGDTNYGYTF
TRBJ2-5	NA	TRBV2	CASTRDRHQETQYF
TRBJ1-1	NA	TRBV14	CASSQDRGWDTEAFF
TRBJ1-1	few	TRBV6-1	CASISTGPEAFF
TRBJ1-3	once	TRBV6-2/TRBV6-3	CASSPGLSGNTIYF
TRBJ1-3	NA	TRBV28	CASSRDRGNTIYF
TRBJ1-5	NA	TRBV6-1	CASTIGTGVSQPQHF
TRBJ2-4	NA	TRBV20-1	CSAGPGLATDLAKNIQYF
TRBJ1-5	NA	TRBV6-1	CASTGTGGNQPQHF